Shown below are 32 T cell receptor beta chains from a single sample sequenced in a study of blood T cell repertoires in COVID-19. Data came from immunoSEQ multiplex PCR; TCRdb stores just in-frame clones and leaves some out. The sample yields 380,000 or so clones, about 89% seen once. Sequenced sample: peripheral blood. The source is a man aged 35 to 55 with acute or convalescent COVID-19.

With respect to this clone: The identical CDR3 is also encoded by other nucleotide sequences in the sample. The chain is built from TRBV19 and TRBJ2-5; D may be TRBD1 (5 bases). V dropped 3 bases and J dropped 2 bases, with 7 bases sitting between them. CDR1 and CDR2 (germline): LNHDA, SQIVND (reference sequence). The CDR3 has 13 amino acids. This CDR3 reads CASSIDRQETQYF. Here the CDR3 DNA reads TGTGCCAGTAGTATCGACAGACAAGAGACCCAGTACTTC. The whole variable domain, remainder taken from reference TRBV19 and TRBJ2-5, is DGGITQSPKYLFRKEGQNVTLSCEQNLNHDAMYWYRQDPGQGLRLIYYSQIVNDFQKGDIAEGYSVSREKKESFPLTVTSAQKNPTAFYLCASSIDRQETQYFGPGTRLLVL.

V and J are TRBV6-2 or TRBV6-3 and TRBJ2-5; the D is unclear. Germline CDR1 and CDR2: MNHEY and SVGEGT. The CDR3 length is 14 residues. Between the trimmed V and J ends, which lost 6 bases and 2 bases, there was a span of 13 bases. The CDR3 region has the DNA TGTGCCAGCAGCCCGGTGGGCCGACAAGAGACCCAGTACTTC. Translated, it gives CASSPVGRQETQYF.

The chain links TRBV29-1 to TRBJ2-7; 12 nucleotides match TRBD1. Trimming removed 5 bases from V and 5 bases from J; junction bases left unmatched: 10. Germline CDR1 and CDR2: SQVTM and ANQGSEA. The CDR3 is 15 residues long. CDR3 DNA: TGCAGCGTTACCTCGATGGGGACAGGGGGCGACGAGCAGTACTTC. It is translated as CSVTSMGTGGDEQYF.

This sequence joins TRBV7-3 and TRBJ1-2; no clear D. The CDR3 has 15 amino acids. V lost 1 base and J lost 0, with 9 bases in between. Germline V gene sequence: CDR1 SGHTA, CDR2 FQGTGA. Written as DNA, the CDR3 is TGTGCCAGCAGCTTAAGCCCGGACTCTAACTATGGCTACACCTTC. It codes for CASSLSPDSNYGYTF.

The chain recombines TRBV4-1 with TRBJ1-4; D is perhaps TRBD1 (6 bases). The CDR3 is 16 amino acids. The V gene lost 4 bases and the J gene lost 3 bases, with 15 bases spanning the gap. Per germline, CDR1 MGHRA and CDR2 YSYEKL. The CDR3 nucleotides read TGCGCCAGCAGCCCACAGGGAGCGCGCCCTAATGAAAAACTGTTTTTT. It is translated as CASSPQGARPNEKLFF.

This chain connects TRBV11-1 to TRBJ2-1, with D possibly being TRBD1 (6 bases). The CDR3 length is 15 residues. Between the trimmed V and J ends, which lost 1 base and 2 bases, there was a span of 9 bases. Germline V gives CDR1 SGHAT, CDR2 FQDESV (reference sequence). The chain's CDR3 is CASSLDREAYNEQFF. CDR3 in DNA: TGTGCCAGCAGCTTAGACAGGGAAGCCTACAATGAGCAGTTCTTC.

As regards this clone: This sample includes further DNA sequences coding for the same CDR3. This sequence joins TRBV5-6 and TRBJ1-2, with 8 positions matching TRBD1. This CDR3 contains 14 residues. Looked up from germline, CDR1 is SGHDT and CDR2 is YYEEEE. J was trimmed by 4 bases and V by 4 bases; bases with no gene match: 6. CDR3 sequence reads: CASSPGTGLYGYTF. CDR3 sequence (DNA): TGTGCCAGCAGCCCCGGGACAGGACTCTATGGCTACACCTTC.

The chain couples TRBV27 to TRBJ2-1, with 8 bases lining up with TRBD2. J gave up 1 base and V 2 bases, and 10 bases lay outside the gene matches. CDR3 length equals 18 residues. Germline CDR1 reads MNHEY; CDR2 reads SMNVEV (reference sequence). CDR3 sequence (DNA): TGTGCCAGCAGTTTAGGACTCGGGAGGGCCAAATCCTACAATGAGCAGTTCTTC. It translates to CASSLGLGRAKSYNEQFF.

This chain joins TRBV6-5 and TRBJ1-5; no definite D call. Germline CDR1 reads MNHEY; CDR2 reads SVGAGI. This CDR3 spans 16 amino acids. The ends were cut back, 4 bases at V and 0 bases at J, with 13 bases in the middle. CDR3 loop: CASSFSTPHSNQPQHF. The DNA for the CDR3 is TGTGCCAGCAGTTTCTCGACACCTCATAGCAATCAGCCCCAGCATTTT.

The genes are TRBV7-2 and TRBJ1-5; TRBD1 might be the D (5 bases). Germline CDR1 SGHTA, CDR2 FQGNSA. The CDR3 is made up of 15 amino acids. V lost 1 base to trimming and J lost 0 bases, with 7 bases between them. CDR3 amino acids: CASSLDGASNQPQHF. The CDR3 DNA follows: TGTGCCAGCAGCTTAGATGGGGCTAGCAATCAGCCCCAGCATTTT.

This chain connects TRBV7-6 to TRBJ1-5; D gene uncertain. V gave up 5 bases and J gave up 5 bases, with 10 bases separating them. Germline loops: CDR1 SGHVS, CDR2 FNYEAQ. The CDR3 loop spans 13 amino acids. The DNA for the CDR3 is TGTGCCAGCAGCCCAACTAGAGATCAGCCCCAGCATTTT. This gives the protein CASSPTRDQPQHF.

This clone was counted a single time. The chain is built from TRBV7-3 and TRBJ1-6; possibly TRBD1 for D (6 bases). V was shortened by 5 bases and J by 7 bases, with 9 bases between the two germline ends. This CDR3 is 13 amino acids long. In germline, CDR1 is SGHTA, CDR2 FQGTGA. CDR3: CASSDRPNSPLHF. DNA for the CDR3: TGTGCCAGCAGCGACAGGCCAAATTCACCCCTCCACTTT.

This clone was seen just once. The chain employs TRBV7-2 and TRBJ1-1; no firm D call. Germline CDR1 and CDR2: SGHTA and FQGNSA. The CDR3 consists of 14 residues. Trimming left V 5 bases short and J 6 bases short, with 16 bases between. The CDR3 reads CASSLTQTGSEAFF. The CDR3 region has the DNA TGTGCCAGCAGCCTAACACAAACGGGGTCTGAAGCTTTCTTT. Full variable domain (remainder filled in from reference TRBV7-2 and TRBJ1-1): GAGVSQSPSNKVTEKGKDVELRCDPISGHTALYWYRQSLGQGLEFLIYFQGNSAPDKSGLPSDRFSAERTGGSVSTLTIQRTQQEDSAVYLCASSLTQTGSEAFFGQGTRLTVV.

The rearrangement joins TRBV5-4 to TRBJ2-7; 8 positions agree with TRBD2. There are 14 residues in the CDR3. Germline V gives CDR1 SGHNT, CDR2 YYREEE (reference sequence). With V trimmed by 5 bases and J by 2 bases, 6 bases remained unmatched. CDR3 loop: CASSFTSGAYEQYF. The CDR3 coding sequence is TGTGCCAGCAGTTTTACTAGCGGAGCCTACGAGCAGTACTTC.

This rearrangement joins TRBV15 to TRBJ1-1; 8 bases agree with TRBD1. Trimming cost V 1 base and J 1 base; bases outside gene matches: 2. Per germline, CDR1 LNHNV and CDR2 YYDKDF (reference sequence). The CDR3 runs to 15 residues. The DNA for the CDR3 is TGTGCCACCAGCAGAGCCGGACAGGGGAACACTGAAGCTTTCTTT. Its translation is CATSRAGQGNTEAFF.

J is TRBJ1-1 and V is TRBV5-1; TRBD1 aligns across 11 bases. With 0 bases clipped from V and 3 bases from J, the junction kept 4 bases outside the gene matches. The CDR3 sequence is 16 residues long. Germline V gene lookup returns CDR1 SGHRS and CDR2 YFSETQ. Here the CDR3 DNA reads TGCGCCAGCAGCTTGGGGACAGGGGGCCGGGACACTGAAGCTTTCTTT. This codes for CASSLGTGGRDTEAFF.

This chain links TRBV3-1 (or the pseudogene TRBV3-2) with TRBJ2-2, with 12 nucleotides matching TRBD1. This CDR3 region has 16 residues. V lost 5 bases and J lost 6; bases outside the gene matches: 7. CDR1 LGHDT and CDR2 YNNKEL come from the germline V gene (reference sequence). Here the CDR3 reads CASSSRDRGRPGELFF. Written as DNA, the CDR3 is TGTGCCAGCAGCTCCCGGGACAGGGGGCGCCCCGGGGAGCTGTTTTTT.

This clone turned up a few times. The CDR3 here is CASSLSGRVGEQYF. The CDR3, as DNA: TGTGCCAGCAGCTTAAGCGGGAGGGTGGGGGAGCAGTACTTC. The J gene is TRBJ2-7, the V gene TRBV7-2, with TRBD2 identical over 10 bases. Per germline, CDR1 SGHTA and CDR2 FQGNSA. The CDR3 covers 14 residues. The V segment lost 2 bases and the J segment 7 bases; nucleotides outside the gene matches: 5.

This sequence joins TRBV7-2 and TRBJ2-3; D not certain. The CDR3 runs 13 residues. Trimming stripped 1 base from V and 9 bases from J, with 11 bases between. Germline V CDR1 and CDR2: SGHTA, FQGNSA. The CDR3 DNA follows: TGTGCCAGCAGCTTAGAAATGAGCGACACGCAGTATTTT. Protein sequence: CASSLEMSDTQYF.

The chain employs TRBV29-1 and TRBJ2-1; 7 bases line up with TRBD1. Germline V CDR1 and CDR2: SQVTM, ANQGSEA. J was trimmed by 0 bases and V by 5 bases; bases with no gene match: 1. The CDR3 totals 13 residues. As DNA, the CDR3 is TGCAGCGTTAGACAGGGCTCCTACAATGAGCAGTTCTTC. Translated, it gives CSVRQGSYNEQFF.

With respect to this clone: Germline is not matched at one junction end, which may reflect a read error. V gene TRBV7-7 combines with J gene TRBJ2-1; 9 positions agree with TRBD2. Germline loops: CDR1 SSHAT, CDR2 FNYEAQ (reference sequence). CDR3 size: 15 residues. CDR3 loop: CASSPGLAGSVEQFF. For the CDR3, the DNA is TGTGCTAGCAGCCCTGGGCTAGCGGGGTCGGTTGAGCAGTTCTTC.

The CDR3 nucleotides read TGTGCCAGCAGCGTAGAAGGGGTCAATGAGCAGTTCTTC. Protein sequence: CASSVEGVNEQFF. This chain joins TRBV9 and TRBJ2-1; tentatively, D is TRBD1 (5 bases). V was pared by 0 bases and J by 6 bases, with 7 bases between. Germline-derived CDR1 and CDR2 are SGDLS and YYNGEE. The CDR3 has 13 amino acids.

The CDR3: CLGASGDEQFF. CDR3 nucleotide sequence: TGCCTAGGGGCTAGCGGGGATGAGCAGTTCTTC. The chain links TRBV20-1 to TRBJ2-1; TRBD2 agrees at 9 bases. The V gene's germline CDR1 is DFQATT and CDR2 SNEGSKA (reference sequence). The CDR3 has 11 residues.

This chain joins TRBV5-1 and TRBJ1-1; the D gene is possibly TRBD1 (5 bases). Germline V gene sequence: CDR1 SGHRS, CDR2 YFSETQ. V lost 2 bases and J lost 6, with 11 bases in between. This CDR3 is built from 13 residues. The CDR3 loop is CASSFGGGAEAFF. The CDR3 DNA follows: TGCGCCAGCAGCTTTGGGGGAGGGGCTGAAGCTTTCTTT.

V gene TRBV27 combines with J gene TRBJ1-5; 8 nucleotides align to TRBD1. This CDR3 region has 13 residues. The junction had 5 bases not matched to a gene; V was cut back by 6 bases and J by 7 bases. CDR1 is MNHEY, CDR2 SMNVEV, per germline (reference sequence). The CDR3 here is CASRNRGGQPQHF. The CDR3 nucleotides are TGTGCCAGCAGAAACAGGGGGGGACAGCCCCAGCATTTT.

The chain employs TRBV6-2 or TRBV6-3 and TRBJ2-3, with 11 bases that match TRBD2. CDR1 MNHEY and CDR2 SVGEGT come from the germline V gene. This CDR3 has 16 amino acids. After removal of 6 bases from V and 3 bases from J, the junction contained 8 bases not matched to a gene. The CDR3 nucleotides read TGTGCCAGCAGCCAACTAGCGGGAGAAGGGACAGATACGCAGTATTTT. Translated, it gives CASSQLAGEGTDTQYF.

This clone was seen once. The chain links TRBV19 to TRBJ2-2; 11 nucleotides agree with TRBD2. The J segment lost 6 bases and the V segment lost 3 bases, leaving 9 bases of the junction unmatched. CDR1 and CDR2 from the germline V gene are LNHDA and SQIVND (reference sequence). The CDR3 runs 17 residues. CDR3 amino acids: CASSISSGGLLPGELFF. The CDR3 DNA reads TGTGCCAGTAGTATTTCTAGCGGGGGGCTCCTACCCGGGGAGCTGTTTTTT.

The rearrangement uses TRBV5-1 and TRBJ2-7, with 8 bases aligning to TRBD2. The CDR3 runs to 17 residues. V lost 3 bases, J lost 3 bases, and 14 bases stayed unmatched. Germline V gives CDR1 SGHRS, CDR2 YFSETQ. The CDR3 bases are TGCGCCAGCAGCTGGGGAGAAGCGGGAGCTTCTCTCTACGAGCAGTACTTC. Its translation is CASSWGEAGASLYEQYF.

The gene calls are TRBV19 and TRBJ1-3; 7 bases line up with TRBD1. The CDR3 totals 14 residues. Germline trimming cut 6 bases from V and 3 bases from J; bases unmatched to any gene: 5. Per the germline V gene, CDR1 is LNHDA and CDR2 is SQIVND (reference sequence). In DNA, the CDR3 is TGTGCCAGTAGGACAGGGAACGTTGGAAACACCATATATTTT. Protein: CASRTGNVGNTIYF.

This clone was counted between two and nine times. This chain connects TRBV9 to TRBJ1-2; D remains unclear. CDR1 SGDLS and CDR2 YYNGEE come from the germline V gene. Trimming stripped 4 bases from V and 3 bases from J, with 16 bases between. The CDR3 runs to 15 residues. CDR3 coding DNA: TGTGCCAGCAGCCCCACCCCCCGGTCTGACTATGGCTACACCTTC. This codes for CASSPTPRSDYGYTF.

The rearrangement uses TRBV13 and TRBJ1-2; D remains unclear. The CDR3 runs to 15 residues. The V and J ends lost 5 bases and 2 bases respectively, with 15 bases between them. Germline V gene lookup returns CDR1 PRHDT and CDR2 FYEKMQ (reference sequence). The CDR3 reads CASSLHGLTNYGYTF. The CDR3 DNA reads TGTGCCAGCAGCCTCCACGGACTGACAAACTATGGCTACACCTTC.

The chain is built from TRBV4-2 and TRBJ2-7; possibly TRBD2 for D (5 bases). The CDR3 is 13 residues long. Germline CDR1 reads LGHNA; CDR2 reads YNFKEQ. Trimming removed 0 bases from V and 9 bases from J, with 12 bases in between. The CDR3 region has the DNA TGTGCCAGCAGCCAAGAGATCGGTGCGGGGCAGTACTTC. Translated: CASSQEIGAGQYF.